Listed below are T cell receptor beta chains from one sample, sequenced in a study of cytomegalovirus exposure and HLA in healthy donors. Some clones are missing from TCRdb's copy, which holds only in-frame ones; the method was immunoSEQ multiplex PCR. Among 160,000 or so clones listed, roughly 84% were seen once. Sequenced input: PBMCs. These TCRs come from a man aged 50-59 years in good health and CMV-seropositive. CDR3s include the opening cysteine and the closing phenylalanine or tryptophan. D genes are given only for firm matches.

V	J	D	CDR3
TRBV4-2	TRBJ2-3	NA	CASSQELNSPTDTQYF
TRBV7-8	TRBJ2-5	TRBD1	CASSANRGVETQYF
TRBV7-9	TRBJ2-5	NA	CASSRAVTEETQYF
TRBV28	TRBJ2-2	NA	CASSLSTGELFF
TRBV5-1	TRBJ2-3	TRBD1	CASSLDRGRTDTQYF
TRBV5-6	TRBJ1-2	TRBD1	CASSWGQDPYGYTF
TRBV11-2	TRBJ1-4	NA	CASRTWVNEKLFF
TRBV27	TRBJ2-3	NA	CASSPEFRFTDTQYF
TRBV19	TRBJ1-2	NA	CASSIVGVNYGYTF
TRBV6-1	TRBJ2-1	TRBD2	CATIPGGEHEQFF
TRBV5-1	TRBJ1-1	NA	CASSLQGSSSGTEAFF
TRBV6-1	TRBJ1-5	TRBD1	CASRMDRGWNQPQHF
TRBV20-1	TRBJ1-2	NA	CSIREGGYTF
TRBV6-5	TRBJ2-7	NA	CASRLAGQPSAVQYF
TRBV7-9	TRBJ2-5	NA	CASSARQQETQYF
TRBV6-1	TRBJ1-5	NA	CASCAGRESNQPQHF
TRBV7-2	TRBJ1-4	TRBD1	CASTEDRGYEKLFF
TRBV2	TRBJ1-5	TRBD1	CASSVGQGSNQPQHF
TRBV10-3	TRBJ2-1	TRBD2	CAISRLAGYEQFF
TRBV5-4	TRBJ2-1	TRBD2	CASSLAGAVMNEQFF
TRBV19	TRBJ2-2	TRBD1	CASSTTGSTGELFF
TRBV5-1	TRBJ2-5	NA	CASSLGGAAKQTQYF
TRBV18	TRBJ1-1	NA	CASSPPGPGRTEAFF
TRBV21-1	TRBJ2-1	NA	CASSSPGTSAGSYNEQFF
TRBV6-5	TRBJ1-5	NA	CASSSDQGSNQPQHF
TRBV5-6	TRBJ2-2	NA	CASSLVGEDRTGSTGELFF
TRBV30	TRBJ1-1	NA	CALGRLNTEAFF
TRBV27	TRBJ2-2	TRBD2	CASSRAGGETGELFF
TRBV4-2	TRBJ1-2	NA	CASSQGEVYGYTF
TRBV5-5	TRBJ1-3	NA	CASTPGRGHGNTIYF
TRBV10-3	TRBJ1-3	NA	CAISDLARDTIYF